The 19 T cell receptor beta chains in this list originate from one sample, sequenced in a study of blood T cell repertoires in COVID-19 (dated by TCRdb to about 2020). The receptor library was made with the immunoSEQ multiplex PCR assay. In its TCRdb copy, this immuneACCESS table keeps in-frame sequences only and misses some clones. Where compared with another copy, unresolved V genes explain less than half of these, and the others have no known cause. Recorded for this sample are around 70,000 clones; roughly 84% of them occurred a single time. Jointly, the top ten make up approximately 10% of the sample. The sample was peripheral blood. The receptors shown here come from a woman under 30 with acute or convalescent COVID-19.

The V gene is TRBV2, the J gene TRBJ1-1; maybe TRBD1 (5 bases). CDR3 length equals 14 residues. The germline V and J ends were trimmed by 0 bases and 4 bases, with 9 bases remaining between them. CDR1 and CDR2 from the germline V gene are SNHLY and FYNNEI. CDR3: CASSEARRVTEAFF. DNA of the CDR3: TGTGCCAGCAGTGAAGCGCGCAGGGTCACTGAAGCTTTCTTT.

As DNA, the CDR3 is TGTGCCAGCGGCTCGGACAGGTGGGGCGATTCACCCCTCCACTTT. As protein: CASGSDRWGDSPLHF. The V gene is TRBV6-5, the J gene TRBJ1-6; 7 bases are a match to TRBD1. J was trimmed by 8 bases and V by 8 bases; bases with no gene match: 12. Germline assignment: CDR1 MNHEY and CDR2 SVGAGI. The CDR3 extends over 15 amino acids.

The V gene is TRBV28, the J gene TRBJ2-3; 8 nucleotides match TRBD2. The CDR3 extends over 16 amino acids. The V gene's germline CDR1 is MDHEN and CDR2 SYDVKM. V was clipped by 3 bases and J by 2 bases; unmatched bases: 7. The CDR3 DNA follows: TGTGCCAGCAGTTTTTTCGCGGGAGGATACACAGATACGCAGTATTTT. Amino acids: CASSFFAGGYTDTQYF.

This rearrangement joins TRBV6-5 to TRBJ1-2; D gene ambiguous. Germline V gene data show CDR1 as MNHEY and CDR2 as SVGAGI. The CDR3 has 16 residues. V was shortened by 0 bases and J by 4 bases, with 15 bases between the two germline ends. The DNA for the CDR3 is TGTGCCAGCAGTTACTCCCAAGTACCGGCGGGCTATGGCTACACCTTC. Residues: CASSYSQVPAGYGYTF.

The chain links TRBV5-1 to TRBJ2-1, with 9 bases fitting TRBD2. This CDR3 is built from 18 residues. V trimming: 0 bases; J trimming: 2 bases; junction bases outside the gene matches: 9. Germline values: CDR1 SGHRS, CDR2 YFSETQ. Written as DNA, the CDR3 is TGCGCCAGCAGCTTGGGACTAGCGGAAGATTCGCCCTACAATGAGCAGTTCTTC. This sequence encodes CASSLGLAEDSPYNEQFF.

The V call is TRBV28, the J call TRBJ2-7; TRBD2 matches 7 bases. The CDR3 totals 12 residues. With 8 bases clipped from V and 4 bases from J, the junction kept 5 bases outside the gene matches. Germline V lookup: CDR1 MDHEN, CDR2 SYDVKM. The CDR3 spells CASSLGGYEQYF. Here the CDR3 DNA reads TGTGCCAGCTCCCTGGGGGGGTACGAGCAGTACTTC.

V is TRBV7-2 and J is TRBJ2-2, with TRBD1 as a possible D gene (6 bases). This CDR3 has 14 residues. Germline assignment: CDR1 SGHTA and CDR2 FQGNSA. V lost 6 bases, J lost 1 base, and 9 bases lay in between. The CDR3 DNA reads TGTGCCAGCAGACAGGGACAGAACACCGGGGAGCTGTTTTTT. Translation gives CASRQGQNTGELFF.

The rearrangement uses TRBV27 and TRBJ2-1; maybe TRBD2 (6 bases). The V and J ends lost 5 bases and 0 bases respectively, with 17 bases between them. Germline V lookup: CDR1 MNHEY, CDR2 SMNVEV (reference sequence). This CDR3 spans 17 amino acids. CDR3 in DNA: TGTGCCAGCAGTCAATTAGCGGCCCAGAGCTCCTACAATGAGCAGTTCTTC. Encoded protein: CASSQLAAQSSYNEQFF.

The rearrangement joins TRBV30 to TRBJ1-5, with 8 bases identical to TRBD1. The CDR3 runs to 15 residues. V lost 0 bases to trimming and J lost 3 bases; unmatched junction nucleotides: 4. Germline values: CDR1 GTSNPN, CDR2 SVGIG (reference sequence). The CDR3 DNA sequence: TGTGCCTGGAGTGTTGGGACAGGAGCCAATCAGCCCCAGCATTTT. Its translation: CAWSVGTGANQPQHF.

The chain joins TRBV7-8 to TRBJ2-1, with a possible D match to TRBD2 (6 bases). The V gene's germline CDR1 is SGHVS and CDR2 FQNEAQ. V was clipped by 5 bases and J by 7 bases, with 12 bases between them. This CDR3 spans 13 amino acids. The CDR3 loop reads CASSLGGVNEQFF. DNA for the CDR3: TGTGCCAGCAGCCTCGGAGGGGTAAATGAGCAGTTCTTC.

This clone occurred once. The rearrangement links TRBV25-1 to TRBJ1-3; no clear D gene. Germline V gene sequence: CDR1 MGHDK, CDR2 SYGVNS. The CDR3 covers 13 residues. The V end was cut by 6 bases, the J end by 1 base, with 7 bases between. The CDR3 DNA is TGTGCCAGCAGGGGAGTATCTGGAAACACCATATATTTT. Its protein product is CASRGVSGNTIYF.

The CDR3 region is CASSFLAQSYNEQFF. The CDR3 region has the DNA TGTGCCAGCAGCTTTCTAGCGCAGTCCTACAATGAGCAGTTCTTC. V is TRBV11-2 and J is TRBJ2-1, with D maybe TRBD2 (6 bases). V was clipped by 3 bases and J by 1 base, with 10 bases between them. The CDR3 spans 15 residues. The V gene's germline CDR1 is SGHAT and CDR2 FQNNGV.

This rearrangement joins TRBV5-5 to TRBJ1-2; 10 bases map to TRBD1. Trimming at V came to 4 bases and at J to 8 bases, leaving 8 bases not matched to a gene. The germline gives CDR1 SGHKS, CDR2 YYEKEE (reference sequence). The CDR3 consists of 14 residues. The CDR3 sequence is CASSVMGTGVGYTF. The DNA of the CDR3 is TGTGCCAGCAGCGTTATGGGGACAGGGGTCGGCTACACCTTC. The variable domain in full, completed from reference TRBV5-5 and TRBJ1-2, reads DAGVTQSPTHLIKTRGQQVTLRCSPISGHKSVSWYQQVLGQGPQFIFQYYEKEERGRGNFPDRFSARQFPNYSSELNVNALLLGDSALYLCASSVMGTGVGYTFGSGTRLTVV.

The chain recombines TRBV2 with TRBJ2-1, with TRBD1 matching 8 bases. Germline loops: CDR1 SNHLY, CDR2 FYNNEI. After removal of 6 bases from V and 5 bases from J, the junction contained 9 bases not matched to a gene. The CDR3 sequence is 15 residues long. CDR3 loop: CASRRPGTGHNEQFF. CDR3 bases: TGTGCCAGCAGGCGTCCCGGGACAGGACACAATGAGCAGTTCTTC.

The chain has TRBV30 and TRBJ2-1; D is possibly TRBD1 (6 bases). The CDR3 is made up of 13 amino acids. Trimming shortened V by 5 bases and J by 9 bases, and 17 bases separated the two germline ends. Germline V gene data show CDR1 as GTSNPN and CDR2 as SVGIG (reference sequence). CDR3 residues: CAWGPGTHPEQFF. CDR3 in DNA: TGTGCCTGGGGCCCAGGGACACACCCTGAGCAGTTCTTC.

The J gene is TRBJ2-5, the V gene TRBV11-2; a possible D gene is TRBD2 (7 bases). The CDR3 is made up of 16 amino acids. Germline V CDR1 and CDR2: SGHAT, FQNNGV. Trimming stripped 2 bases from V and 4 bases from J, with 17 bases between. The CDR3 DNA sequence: TGTGCCAGCAGCTTATTATCGGGGGGCGACTCAGAGACCCAGTACTTC. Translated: CASSLLSGGDSETQYF.

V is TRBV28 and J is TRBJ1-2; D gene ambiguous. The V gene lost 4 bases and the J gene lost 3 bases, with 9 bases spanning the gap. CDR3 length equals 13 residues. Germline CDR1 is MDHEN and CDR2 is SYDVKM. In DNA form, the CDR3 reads TGTGCCAGCAGTTCAGGAACTTACTATGGCTACACCTTC. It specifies CASSSGTYYGYTF.

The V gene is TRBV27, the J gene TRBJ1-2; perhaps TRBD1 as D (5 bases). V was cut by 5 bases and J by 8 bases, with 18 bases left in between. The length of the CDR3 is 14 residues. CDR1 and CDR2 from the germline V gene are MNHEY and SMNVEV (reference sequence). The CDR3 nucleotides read TGTGCCAGCAGTCTTCTCGACCAGGGTGGGGGCTACACCTTC. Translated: CASSLLDQGGGYTF.

The CDR3 nucleotides read TGTGCCAGCTCACCTGTCCCGGGACAGGGTTCACCCCTCCACTTT. Its translation is CASSPVPGQGSPLHF. The chain joins TRBV18 to TRBJ1-6, with 9 nucleotides matching TRBD1. The V segment lost 3 bases and the J segment 9 bases; nucleotides outside the gene matches: 6. The CDR3 is made up of 15 amino acids. The germline V gene encodes CDR1 KGHSH and CDR2 LQKENI.